The rows below give T cell receptor beta chains drawn from one sample of a study of T cell repertoires in cytomegalovirus infection. One entry per CDR3 protein, called by TCRdb with MiXCR from the reads. Here the sample spans about 530,000 distinct CDR3 sequences, around 27% being singletons. Material for sequencing was PBMCs. The receptors were gathered from a human donor in good health (CMV status not recorded). Some clones in this sample may be carry-over from other donors' samples. Each CDR3 is given without its conserved first and last residue. Clone size is given for some rows only: seen once, a few or many times, or a class if the clone is expanded.

v_gene	abundance	j_gene	CDR3aa
TRBV12-3/TRBV12-4	NA	TRBJ1-2	ASRPGGARTYGYT
TRBV20-1	NA	TRBJ2-5	SAPNLAGVAETQY
TRBV5-4	few	TRBJ1-6	ASSLDRKTNSPLH
TRBV28	NA	TRBJ2-5	ASSQGGQETQY
TRBV5-1	NA	TRBJ1-6	ASRQSSYNSPLH
TRBV2	few	TRBJ1-4	ASSEFRTDEKLF
TRBV19	NA	TRBJ1-5	ASSRDRGRVNQPQH
TRBV28	few	TRBJ1-1	ASSFQGAGRNEAF
TRBV29-1	NA	TRBJ1-5	SVVGGSNQPQH
TRBV7-2	many	TRBJ2-7	ASSPRTGSIYEQY
TRBV6-5	few	TRBJ2-3	ASRGEAGAPDTQY
TRBV7-4	few	TRBJ1-1	ASSLFGEAEAF